These 29 T cell receptor beta chains share one sample of origin, sequenced in a study of blood T cells in healthy people across ages. The use of a sample-barcoded 5' primer and a J-beta primer mix characterized a second PCR of about 7 to 12 cycles. TCRdb reprocessed the 5' RACE reads with MiXCR, giving one entry per CDR3 protein. The sample includes about 640,000 distinct CDR3 sequences, approximately 40% of them seen just once. The sample comprised blood. The receptors originated from an older man in good health.

The V gene is TRBV5-1, the J gene TRBJ2-3; TRBD2 agrees at 12 bases. Germline CDR1 reads SGHRS; CDR2 reads YFSETQ. The CDR3 totals 17 residues. V was pared by 0 bases and J by 4 bases, with 6 bases of the junction left unmatched. CDR3 DNA sequence: TGCGCCAGCAGCTTGGGACTAGCGGGAGAGGGCCCAGATACGCAGTATTTT. Its protein is CASSLGLAGEGPDTQYF.

This chain joins TRBV4-1 and TRBJ2-5; the D is unclear. Germline CDR1 and CDR2: MGHRA and YSYEKL. V shed 1 base and J shed 1 base, with 10 bases lying between them. The length of the CDR3 is 15 residues. CDR3 nucleotides: TGCGCCAGCAGCCAAGGCCCTGCCTCCCAAGAGACCCAGTACTTC. Protein: CASSQGPASQETQYF.

J is TRBJ2-5 and V is TRBV12-3 or TRBV12-4; the D gene is possibly TRBD2 (5 bases). Judging by the DNA end, TRBJ2-4 fits better; the J call may be wrong. The CDR3 spans 16 residues. CDR3: CASSSSPAQFKNIQYF. CDR3 nucleotide sequence: TGTGCCAGCAGTTCTAGCCCCGCGCAGTTCAAAAACATTCAGTACTTC.

In regard to this clonotype: One base away lies a much larger clone, so this may be a sequencing read error. This chain links TRBV20-1 with TRBJ2-3, with TRBD2 matching 9 bases. J gave up 4 bases and V 3 bases, and 14 bases lay outside the gene matches. This CDR3 spans 17 amino acids. Germline V gene lookup returns CDR1 DFQATT and CDR2 SNEGSKA (reference sequence). CDR3 sequence (DNA): TGCAGTGCTAGTGGCCTAGCGGGACGGCCTTCCCCAGATACGCAGTATTTT. This gives the protein CSASGLAGRPSPDTQYF.

CDR3 DNA sequence: TGCAGTGCTCCCAGGGGGAGGGAGCAGTACTTC. Translating it yields CSAPRGREQYF. V and J are TRBV20-1 and TRBJ2-7; D possibly corresponds to TRBD1 (7 bases). Germline lookup yields CDR1 DFQATT and CDR2 SNEGSKA (reference sequence). Trimming took 5 bases from V and 7 from J, leaving 12 bases between them. The CDR3 totals 11 residues.

There are a few counts of this clonotype. The rearrangement joins TRBV9 to TRBJ2-5; 7 bases match TRBD2. Germline V gene data show CDR1 as SGDLS and CDR2 as YYNGEE. The CDR3 has 16 residues. V lost 0 bases, J lost 4 bases, and 9 bases stayed unmatched. CDR3 sequence reads: CASSVGLGRPGETQYF. DNA for the CDR3: TGTGCCAGCAGCGTAGGTCTCGGGAGGCCGGGAGAGACCCAGTACTTC.

This clonotype was recorded a few times. J is TRBJ1-2 and V is TRBV14, with D possibly being TRBD1 (6 bases). Germline V lookup: CDR1 SGHDN, CDR2 FVKESK. The CDR3 is made up of 15 amino acids. The germline V and J ends were trimmed by 1 base and 0 bases, with 9 bases remaining between them. For the CDR3, the DNA is TGTGCCAGCAGCCAAGTCCGGGACACTAACTATGGCTACACCTTC. This sequence encodes CASSQVRDTNYGYTF.

The rearrangement joins TRBV4-3 to TRBJ1-4; D is undetermined. Germline CDR1 LGHNA, CDR2 YSLEER. CDR3 length equals 15 residues. The germline V and J ends were trimmed by 0 bases and 8 bases, with 13 bases remaining between them. CDR3 sequence (DNA): TGCGCCAGCAGCCAAGAATTCACGTCCACGGAAAAACTGTTTTTT. Residues: CASSQEFTSTEKLFF.

This clonotype showed up just once. The chain links TRBV6-2 or TRBV6-3 to TRBJ1-2; D unresolved. This CDR3 region has 14 residues. Germline lookup yields CDR1 MNHEY and CDR2 SVGEGT. Trimming pared 1 base from V and 2 bases from J, leaving 8 bases between. CDR3 nucleotides: TGTGCCAGCAGTTACTTTCAGAAGAACTATGGCTACACCTTC. Protein product: CASSYFQKNYGYTF.

This clonotype was recorded a few times. The gene calls are TRBV7-2 and TRBJ2-3; D may be TRBD2 (6 bases). Trimming removed 5 bases from V and 2 bases from J, with 11 bases in between. The CDR3 totals 14 residues. In germline, CDR1 is SGHTA, CDR2 FQGNSA. CDR3 nucleotides: TGTGCCAGCAGCCCTGGGAGGAACACAGATACGCAGTATTTT. Translated, it gives CASSPGRNTDTQYF.

In its sample, this clonotype was seen once. The chain employs TRBV7-3 and TRBJ2-1; D not resolved. Near its end, the DNA agrees better with TRBJ2-7, so the J call may be wrong. CDR1 SGHTA and CDR2 FQGTGA come from the germline V gene. The CDR3 is 12 amino acids. Written as DNA, the CDR3 is TGTGCCAGCAGCTTAAACTCGTTTGAGCAGTACTTC. Encoded protein: CASSLNSFEQYF.

The chain employs TRBV3-1 and TRBJ2-7; TRBD2 matches 12 bases. Per germline, CDR1 LGHDT and CDR2 YNNKEL (reference sequence). V was pared by 3 bases and J by 3 bases, with 6 bases of the junction left unmatched. The CDR3 is 16 residues long. In DNA form, the CDR3 reads TGTGCCAGCAGCCATGGACTAGCGGGGAGGTACTACGAGCAGTACTTC. Its protein is CASSHGLAGRYYEQYF.

Regarding this clonotype: Sequence at one end of the junction differs from germline and may be a read error. The chain carries TRBV7-7 and TRBJ2-1; the match to TRBD2 covers 8 bases. The germline CDR1 and CDR2 sequences are SSHAT and FNYEAQ (reference sequence). The CDR3 is 14 residues long. Written as DNA, the CDR3 is TGTGCCAGCAGCCCAGCGGGGGTCTACCATGAGCAGTTCTTC. Encoded protein: CASSPAGVYHEQFF.

This clonotype was detected only a few times. This sequence joins TRBV6-1 and TRBJ2-5, with D unclear. The V gene's germline CDR1 is MNHNS and CDR2 SASEGT. V was trimmed by 11 bases and J by 1 base, leaving 17 bases between them. This CDR3 is built from 14 residues. CDR3 protein: CACKREVTQETQYF. In DNA, the CDR3 is TGTGCCTGCAAGCGCGAGGTCACCCAAGAGACCCAGTACTTC.

The CDR3 loop reads CASSANLGGDYGYTF. The CDR3 coding sequence is TGTGCCAGCAGCGCAAACCTAGGGGGGGACTATGGCTACACCTTC. The chain recombines TRBV13 with TRBJ1-2; D is perhaps TRBD1 (6 bases). The CDR3 loop spans 15 amino acids. V lost 5 bases and J 3 bases, leaving 16 bases between the germline ends. The V gene's germline CDR1 is PRHDT and CDR2 FYEKMQ (reference sequence).

In this sample, this clonotype turned up a few times. The chain links TRBV7-3 to TRBJ2-4; D ambiguous. The CDR3 extends over 13 amino acids. V lost 5 bases to trimming and J lost 2 bases, with 7 bases between them. The germline V gene has CDR1 SGHTA and CDR2 FQGTGA. In DNA form, the CDR3 reads TGTGCCAGCAGCACGGACCCCAAAAACATTCAGTACTTC. This translates into CASSTDPKNIQYF.

The chain employs TRBV20-1 and TRBJ2-5; D gene uncertain. Trimming removed 1 base from V and 5 bases from J, with 11 bases in between. This CDR3 has 13 amino acids. Germline loops: CDR1 DFQATT, CDR2 SNEGSKA (reference sequence). The CDR3 sequence is CSARVIVGETQYF. The DNA for the CDR3 is TGCAGTGCTAGAGTGATAGTTGGGGAGACCCAGTACTTC.

The chain couples TRBV6-1 to TRBJ2-3; maybe TRBD2 (6 bases). CDR3 length: 18 residues. Trimming stripped 7 bases from V and 5 bases from J, with 28 bases between. Germline CDR1 MNHNS, CDR2 SASEGT. The CDR3 loop reads CASIPTVGGGRVGDTQYF. The CDR3 nucleotides are TGTGCCAGCATCCCCACGGTGGGGGGAGGTAGGGTTGGAGATACGCAGTATTTT.

This clonotype appeared once. This chain joins TRBV30 and TRBJ1-2, with TRBD1 matching 8 bases. CDR1 and CDR2 from the germline V gene are GTSNPN and SVGIG (reference sequence). The CDR3 is 15 residues long. Trimming took 3 bases from V and 8 from J; bases not matched to a gene: 14. The CDR3 region is CAWRGNDRGHGGYTF. For the CDR3, the DNA is TGTGCCTGGAGAGGAAACGACAGGGGCCACGGGGGCTACACCTTC.

The chain has TRBV6-2 or TRBV6-3 and TRBJ2-1; D may be TRBD1 or TRBD2 (5 bases each). Trimming left V 6 bases short and J 5 bases short, with 8 bases between. CDR3 size: 12 residues. CDR1 is MNHEY and CDR2 is SVGEGT in the germline V gene. CDR3 amino acids: CASRGPNNEQFF. In DNA form, the CDR3 reads TGTGCCAGCAGGGGACCGAACAATGAGCAGTTCTTC.

This clonotype was counted only a few times. J is TRBJ2-5 and V is TRBV29-1, with 11 bases matching TRBD2. This CDR3 is built from 13 residues. After removal of 6 bases from V and 11 bases from J, the junction contained 11 bases not matched to a gene. The germline V gene encodes CDR1 SQVTM and CDR2 ANQGSEA. The CDR3 reads CSVALAGDSEQYF. CDR3 DNA: TGCAGCGTCGCACTAGCGGGAGATTCTGAGCAGTACTTC.

This clonotype was counted a few times. The CDR3: CSAQGQGTYNEQFF. The CDR3 DNA reads as TGCAGTGCTCAGGGACAGGGAACTTACAATGAGCAGTTCTTC. The chain is built from TRBV20-1 and TRBJ2-1; 9 bases line up with TRBD1. The CDR3 sequence is 14 residues long. Looked up from germline, CDR1 is DFQATT and CDR2 is SNEGSKA (reference sequence). V was clipped by 5 bases and J by 4 bases; unmatched bases: 6.

The rearrangement joins TRBV12-3 or TRBV12-4 to TRBJ1-2; 12 bases fit TRBD1. The CDR3 consists of 16 residues. V lost 4 bases, J lost 1 base, and 4 bases stayed unmatched. CDR3 amino acids: CASSSRDRGRNYGYTF. In DNA, the CDR3 is TGTGCCAGCAGTTCCCGGGACAGGGGGCGTAACTATGGCTACACCTTC.

A remark on this clonotype: No conserved phenylalanine or tryptophan ends this CDR3, so it is likely a read error. This rearrangement joins TRBV20-1 to TRBJ2-3; D call uncertain. The CDR3 spans 11 residues. The V and J ends lost 3 bases and 6 bases respectively, with 7 bases between them. CDR1 is DFQATT, CDR2 SNEGSKA, per germline (reference sequence). The CDR3 reads CSASPRDTQYS. In nucleotides, the CDR3 is TGCAGTGCTAGCCCGAGGGATACGCAGTATTCT.

This chain connects TRBV30 to TRBJ1-2; D is undetermined. V was shortened by 1 base and J by 8 bases, with 14 bases between the two germline ends. CDR3 length: 13 amino acids. Germline V gene data show CDR1 as GTSNPN and CDR2 as SVGIG (reference sequence). The CDR3 protein is CAWSDRTPSGYTF. The CDR3 DNA reads as TGTGCCTGGAGTGACCGGACTCCGAGCGGCTACACCTTC.

The chain recombines TRBV20-1 with TRBJ2-3, with D tentatively TRBD2 (5 bases). The length of the CDR3 is 14 residues. V dropped 1 base and J dropped 4 bases, with 12 bases sitting between them. Germline V gene sequence: CDR1 DFQATT, CDR2 SNEGSKA (reference sequence). CDR3 amino acids: CSARVHGAADTQYF. The CDR3 DNA follows: TGCAGTGCTAGAGTGCACGGAGCGGCAGATACGCAGTATTTT.

Many counts were recorded for this clonotype. The chain is built from TRBV7-2 and TRBJ2-1; 13 bases are a match to TRBD2. This CDR3 spans 17 amino acids. Germline lookup yields CDR1 SGHTA and CDR2 FQGNSA. Unmatched junction bases numbered 11, after V lost 6 bases and J lost 6 bases. This chain's CDR3 is CASRPPWTSGSGNEQFF. In DNA, the CDR3 is TGTGCCAGCAGACCCCCTTGGACTAGCGGGAGTGGCAATGAGCAGTTCTTC.

This chain links TRBV6-2 or TRBV6-3 with TRBJ2-1, with TRBD1 matching over 11 bases. This CDR3 has 14 residues. With V trimmed by 4 bases and J by 13 bases, 9 bases remained unmatched. CDR1 and CDR2 from the germline V gene are MNHEY and SVGEGT. CDR3 sequence (DNA): TGTGCCAGCAGTTCGGGACAGGGGGGAAAGACCCAGTTCTTC. Its translation is CASSSGQGGKTQFF.

The rearrangement uses TRBV7-2 and TRBJ2-1; 9 nucleotides agree with TRBD1. The V and J ends lost 5 bases and 0 bases, in that order; junction bases with no gene match: 5. Germline CDR1 and CDR2: SGHTA and FQGNSA. This CDR3 spans 16 amino acids. The CDR3 is CASSLTGGASYNEQFF. The CDR3 DNA reads TGTGCCAGCAGCCTTACAGGGGGCGCCTCCTACAATGAGCAGTTCTTC.